The clone carrying this T cell receptor beta chain was seen only a few times. These data originate in a study of beta chain features in type 1 diabetes. Germline-derived CDR1 and CDR2 are SQVTM and ANQGSEA. The CDR3 runs to 12 residues. After removal of 5 bases from V and 8 bases from J, the junction contained 7 bases not matched to a gene. Reverse transcribing all isolated RNA meant expressed TCRB transcripts were sequenced. Clones were sequenced by immunoSEQ multiplex PCR, and TCRdb holds only the in-frame ones, with some missing. The sample has about 360,000 clones; 10% to 15% are singletons. Via the markers CD45RO/CCR7/CD25/CD127/CD95/CD27, stem cell-like memory, regulatory, central memory and naive CD4+ cells were sorted.

This TCR was sampled from a man aged 18 to 35 in good health. V gene TRBV29-1 combines with J gene TRBJ1-2, with TRBD1 identical over 8 bases. The sequencing input was naive CD4+ T cells from blood. The CDR3 loop is CSVLTGVRGYTF. CDR3 sequence (DNA): TGCAGCGTTTTGACAGGGGTGAGAGGCTACACCTTC.